The rows below give T cell receptor beta chains drawn from one sample of a study of brain T cells in children with intractable seizures. Some clones are missing from TCRdb's copy, which holds only in-frame ones; the method was immunoSEQ multiplex PCR. This sample yields roughly 110,000 clones, of which 94% are seen a single time; 3.5% to 4% belongs to the top ten. This specimen was peripheral blood, taken at surgery. The origin of the receptors is a boy in the first two years of life with hemimegalencephaly and intractable seizures. CDR3s include the opening cysteine and the closing phenylalanine or tryptophan. A D gene is named only where the DNA matches it firmly. Clone size, where shown, is once, few, many, or a class for clones that have expanded.

j_call clone_size v_call d_call cdr3_nt cdr3_aa
TRBJ2-5 - TRBV3-1/TRBV3-2 - TGTGCCAGCAGCCAAGGAGGCCAGTACTTC CASSQGGQYF
TRBJ1-6 once TRBV10-3 TRBD1 TGTGCCATCAGCTGGGACAGCTATAATTCACCCCTCCACTTT CAISWDSYNSPLHF
TRBJ1-2 once TRBV27 TRBD1 TGTGCCAGCAGTCCTTTACAGGGACAGGCCCTCGGCTACACCTTC CASSPLQGQALGYTF
TRBJ2-3 - TRBV7-2 - TGTGCCAGCAGCTTAGCGCGAAGGGAGGATACGCAGTATTTT CASSLARREDTQYF
TRBJ1-6 - TRBV28 TRBD1 TGTGCCAGCTTTACTACAGGGGACAATTCACCCCTCCACTTT CASFTTGDNSPLHF
TRBJ1-2 - TRBV7-8 - TGTGCCAGCAGCTTAGCTCGGGGGACCTATGGCTACACCTTC CASSLARGTYGYTF
TRBJ2-1 - TRBV27 TRBD2 TGTGCCAGCAGTCCGGGGGGAGGTTACAGCCCCTCCTACAATGAGCAGTTCTTC CASSPGGGYSPSYNEQFF
TRBJ2-3 once TRBV12-3/TRBV12-4 TRBD2 TGTGCCAGCAGTTTACGGGGGGCAGATACGCAGTATTTT CASSLRGADTQYF
TRBJ1-4 - TRBV28 TRBD1 TGTGCCAGCAGTTCGGGGACAGCAACTAATGAAAAACTGTTTTTT CASSSGTATNEKLFF
TRBJ2-5 - TRBV6-1 TRBD2 TGTGCCAGCAGTGATGGGAGTGGGGCGGGAGGGCCAAGGGAGACCCAGTACTTC CASSDGSGAGGPRETQYF
TRBJ2-1 - TRBV5-1 - TGCGCCAGCAGCTTTTGGGTGGGCCCGGGCAATGAGCAGTTCTTC CASSFWVGPGNEQFF
TRBJ2-7 - TRBV12-3/TRBV12-4 - TGTGCCAGCGGACAAACCTACGAGCAGTACTTC CASGQTYEQYF
TRBJ1-1 - TRBV5-1 - TGCGCCAGCAGCTTGGAAACAGGGAACACTGAAGCTTTCTTT CASSLETGNTEAFF
TRBJ1-2 - TRBV7-2 - TGTGCCAGCAGCTTCTCGGAGGCAGGCCGTGGCTACACCTTC CASSFSEAGRGYTF
TRBJ2-7 - TRBV3-1/TRBV3-2 - TGTGCCAGCAGTCCTGTAAGCGCGAGCTCCTACGAGCAGTACTTC CASSPVSASSYEQYF
TRBJ2-4 - TRBV4-1 TRBD2 TGCGCCAGCAGCCAAGATCAAGGACTAGCGGCATCGGGAAACATTCAGTACTTC CASSQDQGLAASGNIQYF
TRBJ1-1 once TRBV5-1 - TGCGCCAGCAGCCGACAGGAGAACACTGAAGCTTTCTTT CASSRQENTEAFF
TRBJ2-7 - TRBV27 TRBD2 TGTGCCAACGCGGAAAGAGCGGGAGGTCTTAAGAGGCCCGAGCAGTACTTC CANAERAGGLKRPEQYF
TRBJ1-1 - TRBV5-1 TRBD1 TGCGCCAGCACCCGAGGGGACAGGGGGCCCTTGAACACTGAAGCTTTCTTT CASTRGDRGPLNTEAFF
TRBJ1-2 - TRBV9 - TGTGCCAGCAGTGCGACTGGGGGAGCTAACTATGGCTACACCTTC CASSATGGANYGYTF
TRBJ2-1 - TRBV10-3 TRBD1 TGTGCCATCAGTGAGTCAATTAGGGGGACAGGGCGTTACTACAATGAGCAGTTCTTC CAISESIRGTGRYYNEQFF
TRBJ2-3 - TRBV5-1 TRBD2 TGCGCCAGCAGCTTAGCGGGGACTAGCACAGATACGCAGTATTTT CASSLAGTSTDTQYF
TRBJ1-2 - TRBV12-3/TRBV12-4 TRBD1 TGTGCCAGCAAGAGGACAGGGGGCTACACCTTC CASKRTGGYTF